This T cell receptor beta chain was captured in a study of CD8 T cells in ankylosing spondylitis. This clonotype was observed many times. Its antigen is unknown. The TCR beta libraries were generated through quantitative 5'-RACE incorporating molecular barcodes. TCRdb reprocessed the 5' RACE reads via MiXCR and lists one record per CDR3 protein. The table records under 250,000 distinct CDR3 sequences, approximately 11% of them present only once. General observations from the study: Significant enrichment of disease-linked clones was reportedly seen in matched ankylosing spondylitis synovial fluid.

Germline-derived CDR1 and CDR2 are SNHLY and FYNNEI. Trimming pared 4 bases from V and 4 bases from J, leaving 5 bases between. The CDR3 has 12 amino acids. The V call is TRBV2, the J call TRBJ1-5, with D perhaps matching TRBD1 (5 bases). What was sequenced was blood, either unsorted or a sorted T cell fraction (not recorded which). The receptor comes from a male donor with ankylosing spondylitis or in good health (not recorded which). The CDR3 spells CASSGQNQPQHF. CDR3 nucleotide sequence: TGTGCCAGCAGTGGACAGAATCAGCCCCAGCATTTT.